This T cell receptor beta chain stems from a study of chemoradiotherapy in HPV16-positive cancers (dated by TCRdb to 2022 to 2024). About the full investigation: Using functional T-cell assays on cells from two HPV16-positive patients, the researchers defined candidate HPV-specific T-cell clones and common TCR motifs. The study set out to ask whether T-cell immunity against the HPV oncoproteins E6 and E7 changes over the course of chemoradiotherapy and whether that immunity affects survival. Next, the candidate HPV-specific TCRs and motifs were followed in TCR repertoires from approximately 82 patients with HPV-related cancers.

Study-wide findings and limitations: The functional definition of HPV-specific T cells was derived from only two HPV16-positive patients, and the survival association was reported for HPV16-positive patients. Expansion of candidate HPV-specific clones and E7-related TCR motifs was observed in the tumor microenvironment during treatment, whereas no such expansion was observed for non-HPV-specific T cells. In HPV16-positive patients, expansion of HPV-responsive T cells during chemoradiotherapy was associated with improved recurrence-free survival.

V loses 8 bases, J loses 4 bases, and the germline ends lie 9 bases apart. The germline V gene (reference sequence) supplies CDR1 WNHNN and CDR2 SYGVQD. Including the terminal cysteine and phenylalanine, the CDR3 comprises 12 residues. The read is trimmed to its CDR3 DNA, 36 bases read in frame from base 1. Repertoires were sampled repeatedly over the course of chemoradiotherapy so that clonal expansion in the tumor microenvironment could be followed. On this clone itself: Which antigen it targets is not known. No much larger clone exists at a distance of one base, and base qualities are not known.

Library construction relied on the immunoSEQ multiplex PCR assay. As stored in TCRdb, this immuneACCESS dataset retains in-frame rearrangements with V and J assigned. A fraction of the clones does not appear; measured against another copy, unresolved V genes explain less than half of the discrepancy, and the remainder lacks a known reason. Present in this sample are about 7,500 clones, 71% of which were seen just once. Jointly, the top ten make up 5.1% of the sample. Source: tumor tissue, taken from a patient who underwent chemoradiotherapy. This TCR was recovered from a human donor with HPV-associated anogenital cancer. The chain was built from TRBV10-1 and TRBJ2-4; the D gene remains uncertain. The CDR3 loop reads CASSDGKNIQYF. The nucleotide sequence reads as follows: TGCGCCAGCTCAGACGGGAAAAACATTCAGTACTTC.